The 6 T cell receptor beta chains reported below all come from one sample, sequenced in a study of shared clonotypes between healthy human individuals. Clones were read by immunoSEQ multiplex PCR, and TCRdb kept only the in-frame ones, dropping some. The sample shows roughly 1,500,000 clones, nearly 99% of them seen only once. The source material was naive CD4+ T cells sorted from blood. Subset in this sample: CD45RA+ positively selected. These receptors were taken from a man younger than 40 in good health.

The gene calls are TRBV5-8 and TRBJ2-1, with D perhaps TRBD2 (6 bases). Trimming removed 3 bases at V and 4 bases at J, with 14 bases between. Germline CDR1 SGHTS, CDR2 YDEGEE. The CDR3 consists of 15 residues. CDR3 sequence: CASSSGVRRYNEQFF. In DNA, the CDR3 is TGTGCCAGCAGCTCGGGAGTGAGAAGATACAATGAGCAGTTCTTC. The variable domain in full, with the rest retrieved from reference TRBV5-8 and TRBJ2-1, is EAGVTQSPTHLIKTRGQQATLRCSPISGHTSVYWYQQALGLGLQFLLWYDEGEERNRGNFPPRFSGRQFPNYSSELNVNALELEDSALYLCASSSGVRRYNEQFFGPGTRLTVL.

The chain employs TRBV29-1 and TRBJ2-5; no firm D call. V lost 7 bases and J lost 2, with 11 bases in between. The V gene's germline CDR1 is SQVTM and CDR2 ANQGSEA. The CDR3 has 12 residues. The CDR3 DNA reads TGCAGCGCCGTGTACCAACAAGAGACCCAGTACTTC. The encoded protein is CSAVYQQETQYF.

V gene TRBV5-8 combines with J gene TRBJ2-7; D ambiguous. The CDR3 has 11 residues. Germline V lookup: CDR1 SGHTS, CDR2 YDEGEE. The V and J ends lost 2 bases and 8 bases respectively, with 8 bases between them. CDR3 amino acids: CASSFMAQQYF. In DNA, the CDR3 is TGTGCCAGCAGCTTCATGGCGCAGCAGTACTTC.

This chain connects TRBV5-6 to TRBJ2-4; weak D call: TRBD1 (6 bases). The CDR3 length is 16 residues. V was trimmed by 4 bases and J by 5 bases, leaving 19 bases between them. Germline V gene lookup returns CDR1 SGHDT and CDR2 YYEEEE. The CDR3 spells CASSPGTSEFQNIQYF. The CDR3 DNA reads as TGTGCCAGCAGCCCCGGGACATCCGAATTCCAAAACATTCAGTACTTC.

The chain uses TRBV6-5 and TRBJ1-2; D remains ambiguous. The V end lost 0 bases, the J end lost 6 bases, and 14 bases lay between the germline ends. The CDR3 totals 15 residues. Germline CDR1 and CDR2: MNHEY and SVGAGI. This chain's CDR3 is CASSYSRPNRDGYTF. DNA for the CDR3: TGTGCCAGCAGTTACTCGAGACCGAATAGAGATGGCTACACCTTC.

The chain joins TRBV9 to TRBJ1-1; no clear D. V lost 3 bases, J lost 0 bases, and 12 bases lay in between. The CDR3 loop spans 15 amino acids. The germline V gene has CDR1 SGDLS and CDR2 YYNGEE. The CDR3 is CASSATQAVNTEAFF. DNA of the CDR3: TGTGCCAGCAGCGCAACCCAGGCGGTGAACACTGAAGCTTTCTTT.